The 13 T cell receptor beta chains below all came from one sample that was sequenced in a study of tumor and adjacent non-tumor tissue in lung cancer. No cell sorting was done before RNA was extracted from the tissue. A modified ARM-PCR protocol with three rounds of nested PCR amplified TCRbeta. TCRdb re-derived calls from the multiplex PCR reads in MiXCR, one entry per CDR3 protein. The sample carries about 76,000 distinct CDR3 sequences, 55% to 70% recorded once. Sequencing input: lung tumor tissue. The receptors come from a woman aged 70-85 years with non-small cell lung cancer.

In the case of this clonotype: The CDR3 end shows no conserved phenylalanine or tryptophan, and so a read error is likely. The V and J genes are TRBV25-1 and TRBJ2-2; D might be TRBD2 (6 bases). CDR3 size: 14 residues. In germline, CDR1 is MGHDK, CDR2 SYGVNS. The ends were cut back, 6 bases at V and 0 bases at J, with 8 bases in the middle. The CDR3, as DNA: TGTGCCAGCAGACCTAGCGCGAACACCGGGGAGCTGTTTTCT. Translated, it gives CASRPSANTGELFS.

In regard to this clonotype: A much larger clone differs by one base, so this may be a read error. CDR3 residues: CSAIEGQENSPLHF. The CDR3 DNA follows: TGCAGTGCTATAGAAGGACAAGAAAATTCACCCCTCCACTTT. The V gene is TRBV20-1, the J gene TRBJ1-6; tentatively, D is TRBD1 (5 bases). V was pared by 4 bases and J by 7 bases, with 14 bases between. CDR1 is DFQATT, CDR2 SNEGSKA, per germline (reference sequence). The CDR3 is 14 residues long.

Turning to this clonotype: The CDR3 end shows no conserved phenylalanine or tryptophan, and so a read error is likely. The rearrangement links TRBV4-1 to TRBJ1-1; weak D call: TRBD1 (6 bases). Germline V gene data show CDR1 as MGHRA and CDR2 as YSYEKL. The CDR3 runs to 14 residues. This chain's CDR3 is CVSSHRTENSEAFL. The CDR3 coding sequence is TGCGTCAGCAGCCACCGGACAGAGAACTCTGAAGCTTTCCTT.

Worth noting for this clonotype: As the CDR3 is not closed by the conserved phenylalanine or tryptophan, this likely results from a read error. The CDR3 DNA reads TGCAGCGTCCTCAGGGGGAGGGAGACCCAGTACTTA. Translated, it gives CSVLRGRETQYL. The chain joins TRBV29-1 to TRBJ2-5; D perhaps matches TRBD1 (7 bases). CDR3 length equals 12 residues. Germline lookup yields CDR1 SQVTM and CDR2 ANQGSEA. Between the trimmed V and J ends, which lost 6 bases and 5 bases, there was a span of 13 bases.

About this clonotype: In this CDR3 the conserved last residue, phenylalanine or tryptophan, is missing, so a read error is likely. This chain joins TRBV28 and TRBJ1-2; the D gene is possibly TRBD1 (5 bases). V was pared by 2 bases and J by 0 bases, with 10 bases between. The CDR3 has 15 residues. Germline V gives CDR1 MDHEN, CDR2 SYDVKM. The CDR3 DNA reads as TGTGCCAGCAGTTTACCAGGGATGACTAACTATGGCTACACCCTC. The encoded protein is CASSLPGMTNYGYTL.

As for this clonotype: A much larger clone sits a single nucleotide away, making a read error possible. CDR3 region: CASQPTTGVLGELFF. As DNA, the CDR3 is TGCGCCAGCCAACCGACGACAGGGGTACTCGGGGAGCTGTTTTTT. The chain recombines TRBV5-1 with TRBJ2-2; TRBD1 aligns across 8 bases. The V gene end was trimmed by 7 bases and the J gene end by 7 bases; junction bases not matched to a gene: 12. The CDR3 length is 15 residues. Germline assignment: CDR1 SGHRS and CDR2 YFSETQ.

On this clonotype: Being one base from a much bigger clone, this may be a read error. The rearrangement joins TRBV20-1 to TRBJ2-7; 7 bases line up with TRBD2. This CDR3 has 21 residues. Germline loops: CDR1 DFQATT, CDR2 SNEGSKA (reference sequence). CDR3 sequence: CTARDLRSWEGLQRAGGRQYF. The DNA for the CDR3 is TGCACTGCTAGAGATCTACGAAGTTGGGAGGGTTTACAGCGGGCGGGCGGGAGACAGTACTTC.

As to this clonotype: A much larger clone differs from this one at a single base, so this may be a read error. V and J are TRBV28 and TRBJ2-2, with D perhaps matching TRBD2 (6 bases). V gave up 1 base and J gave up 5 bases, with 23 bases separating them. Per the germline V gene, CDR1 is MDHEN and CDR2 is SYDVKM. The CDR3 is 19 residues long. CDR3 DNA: TGTGCCAGCAGTTTATACGGTGGAACGGCGGGATGGGTTACCGGGGAGCTGTTTTTT. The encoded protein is CASSLYGGTAGWVTGELFF. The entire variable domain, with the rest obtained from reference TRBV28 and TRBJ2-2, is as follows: DVKVTQSSRYLVKRTGEKVFLECVQDMDHENMFWYRQDPGLGLRLIYFSYDVKMKEKGDIPEGYSVSREKKERFSLILESASTNQTSMYLCASSLYGGTAGWVTGELFFGEGSRLTVL.

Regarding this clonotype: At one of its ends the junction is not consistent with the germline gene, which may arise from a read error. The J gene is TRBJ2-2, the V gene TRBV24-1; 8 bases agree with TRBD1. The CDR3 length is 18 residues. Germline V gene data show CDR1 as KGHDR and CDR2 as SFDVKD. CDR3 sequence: CATSDLTSQGAKTGELFF. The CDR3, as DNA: TGTGCCACCAGTGATTTGACTAGTCAGGGGGCGAAGACCGGGGAGCTGTTTTTT.

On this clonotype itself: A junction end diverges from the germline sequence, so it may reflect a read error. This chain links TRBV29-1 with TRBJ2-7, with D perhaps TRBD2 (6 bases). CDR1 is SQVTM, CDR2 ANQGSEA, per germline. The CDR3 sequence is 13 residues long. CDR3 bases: TGCAGTGTTGAACTCGGGAGCCTCTACGAGCAGTACTTC. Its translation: CSVELGSLYEQYF.

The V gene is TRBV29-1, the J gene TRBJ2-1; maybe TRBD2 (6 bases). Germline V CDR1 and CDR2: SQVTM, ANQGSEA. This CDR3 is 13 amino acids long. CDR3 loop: CCDDREHPLEQFF. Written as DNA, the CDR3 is TGCTGCGATGACCGGGAGCATCCACTTGAGCAGTTCTTC.

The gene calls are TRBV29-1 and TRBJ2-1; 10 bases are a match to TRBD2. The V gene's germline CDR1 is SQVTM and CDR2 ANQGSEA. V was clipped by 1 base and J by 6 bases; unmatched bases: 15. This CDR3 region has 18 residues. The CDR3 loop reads CSVEATPGLAEGVNEQFF. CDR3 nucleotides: TGCAGCGTTGAAGCCACCCCTGGACTAGCGGAGGGTGTCAATGAGCAGTTCTTC.

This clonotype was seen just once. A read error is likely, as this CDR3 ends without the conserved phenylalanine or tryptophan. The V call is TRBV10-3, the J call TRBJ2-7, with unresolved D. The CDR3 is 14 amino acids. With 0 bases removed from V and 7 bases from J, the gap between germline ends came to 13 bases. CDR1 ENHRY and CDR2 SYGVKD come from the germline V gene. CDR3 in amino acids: CAISESFEASEQYI. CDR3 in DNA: TGTGCCATCAGTGAGTCGTTCGAAGCTTCAGAGCAGTACATC.